The 32 T cell receptor beta chains below come from one sample, sequenced in a study of blood T cell repertoires in COVID-19. Data came from immunoSEQ multiplex PCR; TCRdb stores just in-frame clones and leaves some out. This table has some 240,000 clones, 90% appearing once. Input material: peripheral blood. The receptors shown here come from a woman aged 55 to 70 with COVID-19, enrolled during active disease.

V gene TRBV7-3 combines with J gene TRBJ2-2; D is unresolved. V lost 5 bases to trimming and J lost 6 bases, with 10 bases between them. The germline V gene has CDR1 SGHTA and CDR2 FQGTGA. The CDR3 is made up of 13 amino acids. The CDR3 DNA reads as TGTGCCAGCAGCCCGTCTTCGGCCGGGGAGCTGTTTTTT. As protein: CASSPSSAGELFF.

The rearrangement joins TRBV5-8 to TRBJ1-2, with 7 bases matching TRBD1. The length of the CDR3 is 14 residues. CDR1 is SGHTS and CDR2 is YDEGEE in the germline V gene. J was trimmed by 5 bases and V by 4 bases; bases with no gene match: 8. The DNA for the CDR3 is TGTGCCAGCAGCCCCCGGACAGGTTCATATGGCTACACCTTC. It specifies CASSPRTGSYGYTF.

The CDR3 sequence is CASRRGGGTGELFF. CDR3 DNA sequence: TGTGCCAGCAGACGGGGGGGCGGCACCGGGGAGCTGTTTTTT. The rearrangement links TRBV6-5 to TRBJ2-2; TRBD2 agrees at 8 bases. Unmatched junction bases numbered 4, after V lost 6 bases and J lost 4 bases. The CDR3 is 14 amino acids. Per the germline V gene, CDR1 is MNHEY and CDR2 is SVGAGI.

The rearrangement links TRBV7-2 to TRBJ1-2; a possible D gene is TRBD1 (6 bases). Trimming shortened V by 6 bases and J by 4 bases, and 15 bases separated the two germline ends. This CDR3 comprises 14 residues. Germline CDR1 SGHTA, CDR2 FQGNSA. The CDR3 reads CASRYTGFGYGYTF. The CDR3 region has the DNA TGTGCCAGCAGATACACAGGGTTTGGCTATGGCTACACCTTC.

The V and J genes are TRBV19 and TRBJ1-1; 8 bases map to TRBD1. V lost 8 bases and J lost 3; bases outside the gene matches: 5. Germline V gene lookup returns CDR1 LNHDA and CDR2 SQIVND (reference sequence). This CDR3 is built from 13 residues. CDR3 sequence: CASGQGVHTEAFF. The CDR3 region has the DNA TGTGCCAGTGGACAGGGTGTGCACACTGAAGCTTTCTTT.

V is TRBV7-2 and J is TRBJ1-5, with unresolved D. This CDR3 region has 13 residues. Per the germline V gene, CDR1 is SGHTA and CDR2 is FQGNSA. Trimming cost V 4 bases and J 7 bases, with 11 bases left between them. The CDR3 protein is CASSYEGSQPQHF. The CDR3 nucleotides are TGTGCCAGCAGCTACGAAGGGAGCCAGCCCCAGCATTTT.

CDR3 sequence: CASKGDTDTQYF. The CDR3 DNA reads as TGCGCCAGCAAGGGAGACACAGATACGCAGTATTTT. The genes are TRBV5-1 and TRBJ2-3; D might be TRBD2 (5 bases). V was cut by 6 bases and J by 2 bases, with 7 bases left in between. This CDR3 has 12 residues. Germline V gene data show CDR1 as SGHRS and CDR2 as YFSETQ.

The gene calls are TRBV6-2 or TRBV6-3 and TRBJ2-1; 8 bases map to TRBD2. V lost 2 bases to trimming and J lost 3 bases; unmatched junction nucleotides: 6. The CDR3 spans 16 residues. Per the germline V gene, CDR1 is MNHEY and CDR2 is SVGEGT. CDR3 sequence reads: CASSYSMAGGYNEQFF. Written as DNA, the CDR3 is TGTGCCAGCAGTTACAGTATGGCGGGGGGCTACAATGAGCAGTTCTTC.

This clone was seen once. V is TRBV9 and J is TRBJ2-7, with 12 bases matching TRBD1. The V segment lost 3 bases and the J segment 4 bases; nucleotides outside the gene matches: 5. The CDR3 extends over 15 amino acids. The germline V gene has CDR1 SGDLS and CDR2 YYNGEE. In nucleotides, the CDR3 is TGTGCCAGCAGCGCTCGGGACAGGGGGCTATACGAGCAGTACTTC. Translating it yields CASSARDRGLYEQYF.

The chain is built from TRBV2 and TRBJ1-6; 10 nucleotides agree with TRBD1. Germline V lookup: CDR1 SNHLY, CDR2 FYNNEI. The CDR3 consists of 16 residues. Unmatched junction bases numbered 10, after V lost 7 bases and J lost 7 bases. CDR3 residues: CASKDRGGILNSPLHF. In DNA form, the CDR3 reads TGTGCCAGCAAGGACAGGGGGGGAATCCTAAATTCACCCCTCCACTTT.

The chain is built from TRBV7-9 and TRBJ1-2; D is uncertain. Trimming left V 5 bases short and J 8 bases short, with 18 bases between. The length of the CDR3 is 14 residues. The germline V gene has CDR1 SEHNR and CDR2 FQNEAQ (reference sequence). The CDR3 DNA follows: TGTGCCAGCAGCACCGAGTCCGGACTGGGGGGCTACACCTTC. Translating it yields CASSTESGLGGYTF.

The chain employs TRBV30 and TRBJ1-1, with D unresolved. The germline V gene has CDR1 GTSNPN and CDR2 SVGIG (reference sequence). This CDR3 region has 13 residues. Deletions cut 4 bases from V and 0 bases from J, with 9 bases between. CDR3 loop: CAWNRNMNTEAFF. The CDR3 DNA follows: TGTGCCTGGAATCGCAACATGAACACTGAAGCTTTCTTT.

This chain uses TRBV6-5 with TRBJ2-7, with 8 nucleotides matching TRBD2. Germline V CDR1 and CDR2: MNHEY, SVGAGI. The trim removed 6 bases at V and 3 bases at J, leaving 1 base unmatched. This CDR3 region has 12 residues. CDR3 in amino acids: CASSTSGYEQYF. The CDR3 DNA sequence: TGTGCCAGCAGCACTAGCGGCTACGAGCAGTACTTC.

The V and J genes are TRBV5-4 and TRBJ1-6; no clear D. Germline-derived CDR1 and CDR2 are SGHNT and YYREEE (reference sequence). Trimming stripped 0 bases from V and 5 bases from J, with 9 bases between. CDR3 size: 15 residues. This CDR3 is CASSLDSPNNSPLHF. For the CDR3, the DNA is TGTGCCAGCAGCTTGGACAGCCCTAATAATTCACCCCTCCACTTT.

The sample holds one count of this clone. The chain recombines TRBV9 with TRBJ2-1; D ambiguous. The length of the CDR3 is 14 residues. With 0 bases removed from V and 6 bases from J, the gap between germline ends came to 10 bases. The V gene's germline CDR1 is SGDLS and CDR2 YYNGEE. CDR3 in DNA: TGTGCCAGCAGCGTAGGGGTTAGCTCCAATGAGCAGTTCTTC. Translating gives CASSVGVSSNEQFF.

The genes are TRBV6-6 and TRBJ1-2, with 9 bases matching TRBD1. CDR1 is MNHNY, CDR2 SVGAGI, per germline (reference sequence). Germline trimming cut 7 bases from V and 8 bases from J; bases unmatched to any gene: 5. This CDR3 comprises 12 residues. The CDR3 region is CASTDRGMGYTF. The CDR3 nucleotides are TGTGCCAGCACCGACAGGGGGATGGGCTACACCTTC.

The CDR3: CASSWDRASSGGYTF. CDR3 nucleotides: TGTGCCAGCAGCTGGGACAGGGCTAGTTCCGGGGGCTACACCTTC. The chain combines TRBV5-4 with TRBJ1-2; 9 bases are shared with TRBD1. V lost 3 bases, J lost 8 bases, and 11 bases stayed unmatched. Germline loops: CDR1 SGHNT, CDR2 YYREEE (reference sequence). The CDR3 is made up of 15 amino acids.

The V call is TRBV7-9, the J call TRBJ2-7; D is perhaps TRBD2 (5 bases). In germline, CDR1 is SEHNR, CDR2 FQNEAQ (reference sequence). Trimming removed 4 bases from V and 2 bases from J, with 18 bases in between. The CDR3 length is 16 residues. CDR3 sequence: CASSSGDVGVPYEQYF. CDR3 sequence (DNA): TGTGCCAGCAGCTCTGGGGATGTCGGGGTTCCCTACGAGCAGTACTTC.

The chain has TRBV19 and TRBJ1-3, with no clear D. V was pared by 3 bases and J by 0 bases, with 12 bases between. Germline CDR1 LNHDA, CDR2 SQIVND (reference sequence). CDR3 length equals 16 residues. The CDR3 coding sequence is TGTGCCAGTAGTATCCGCGGACGGGACTCTGGAAACACCATATATTTT. Amino acid sequence: CASSIRGRDSGNTIYF.

V gene TRBV19 combines with J gene TRBJ2-1, with a weak D call TRBD2 (5 bases). With 6 bases removed from V and 2 bases from J, the gap between germline ends came to 14 bases. This CDR3 is 15 amino acids long. Germline V gene lookup returns CDR1 LNHDA and CDR2 SQIVND (reference sequence). The CDR3 nucleotides read TGTGCCAGTAGCTCGACGGACTTCCCCTACAATGAGCAGTTCTTC. Translation: CASSSTDFPYNEQFF.

This CDR3 is CASSPSTEGGEKLFF. DNA of the CDR3: TGCGCCAGCAGCCCAAGCACCGAAGGGGGAGAAAAACTGTTTTTT. This rearrangement joins TRBV4-3 to TRBJ1-4; TRBD1 might be the D (6 bases). The CDR3 consists of 15 residues. Trimming shortened V by 4 bases and J by 8 bases, and 17 bases separated the two germline ends. Germline V gives CDR1 LGHNA, CDR2 YSLEER.

V usage is TRBV10-3 and J usage is TRBJ2-3; TRBD2 aligns across 12 bases. Trimming cost V 4 bases and J 2 bases; bases outside gene matches: 1. The CDR3 has 15 amino acids. Germline V gene sequence: CDR1 ENHRY, CDR2 SYGVKD. The CDR3 bases are TGTGCCATCAGTGGGACTAGCGGGGTCACAGATACGCAGTATTTT. Protein sequence: CAISGTSGVTDTQYF.

This clone has more than one count but fewer than ten. The rearrangement uses TRBV4-1 and TRBJ1-4; D gene ambiguous. The V gene lost 0 bases and the J gene lost 5 bases, with 7 bases spanning the gap. The CDR3 covers 14 residues. In germline, CDR1 is MGHRA, CDR2 YSYEKL. The CDR3 DNA sequence: TGCGCCAGCAGCCAAGACAGCGGGAATGAAAAACTGTTTTTT. This translates into CASSQDSGNEKLFF.

V is TRBV3-1 (or the pseudogene TRBV3-2) and J is TRBJ1-3; TRBD1 matches at 10 bases. The germline V gene has CDR1 LGHDT and CDR2 YNNKEL (reference sequence). There are 15 residues in the CDR3. V trimming: 4 bases; J trimming: 3 bases; junction bases outside the gene matches: 3. The CDR3 sequence: CASSPGTGVGNTIYF. CDR3 DNA: TGTGCCAGCAGCCCCGGGACAGGGGTTGGAAACACCATATATTTT.

Points on this clone: The same CDR3 can be traced to other DNA sequences in this sample. The genes are TRBV24-1 and TRBJ2-1, with no clear D. Germline V gene sequence: CDR1 KGHDR, CDR2 SFDVKD. The CDR3 has 13 amino acids. Trimming cost V 7 bases and J 9 bases, with 15 bases left between them. The CDR3 sequence: CATSEASLGEQFF. CDR3 bases: TGTGCCACCAGCGAGGCTAGTCTTGGTGAGCAGTTCTTC.

The rearrangement uses TRBV7-3 and TRBJ2-3; 13 nucleotides line up with TRBD2. Germline V gene data show CDR1 as SGHTA and CDR2 as FQGTGA. The V segment lost 1 base and the J segment 8 bases; nucleotides outside the gene matches: 9. The CDR3 consists of 17 residues. CDR3 protein: CASSLKTSGGPRGTQYF. The CDR3 DNA reads as TGTGCCAGCAGCTTAAAGACTAGCGGGGGGCCGAGGGGTACGCAGTATTTT.

The CDR3 region is CASSEGTGDEKLFF. CDR3 DNA sequence: TGTGCCAGCAGCGAAGGGACAGGGGATGAAAAACTGTTTTTT. V and J are TRBV7-9 and TRBJ1-4; TRBD1 aligns across 10 bases. Germline loops: CDR1 SEHNR, CDR2 FQNEAQ (reference sequence). V shed 5 bases, J shed 6 bases, and the junction held 3 bases outside the gene matches. The CDR3 length is 14 residues.

The V call is TRBV7-3, the J call TRBJ1-3, with 7 bases fitting TRBD1. V trimming: 8 bases; J trimming: 1 base; junction bases outside the gene matches: 5. The CDR3 totals 14 residues. The germline V gene encodes CDR1 SGHTA and CDR2 FQGTGA. CDR3 sequence: CASQQGPSGNTIYF. The CDR3 region has the DNA TGTGCCAGCCAACAGGGGCCATCTGGAAACACCATATATTTT.

The count of this clone is one. V gene TRBV5-1 combines with J gene TRBJ1-4, with 9 bases identical to TRBD1. Germline assignment: CDR1 SGHRS and CDR2 YFSETQ. CDR3 size: 17 residues. The ends lost 1 base at V and 8 bases at J; junction bases unmatched: 12. CDR3 sequence: CASSLNLFGTGPEKLFF. The CDR3 bases are TGCGCCAGCAGCTTGAACCTTTTTGGGACAGGGCCCGAAAAACTGTTTTTT.

The genes are TRBV29-1 and TRBJ1-1, with D possibly being TRBD1 (6 bases). In germline, CDR1 is SQVTM, CDR2 ANQGSEA. CDR3 length: 13 amino acids. Trimming removed 8 bases from V and 5 bases from J, with 18 bases in between. CDR3 sequence (DNA): TGCAGCTCCTCTGAGGGGGTTCGAACTGAAGCTTTCTTT. Protein product: CSSSEGVRTEAFF.

CDR3 amino acids: CASLDGGRYNEQFF. CDR3 DNA: TGTGCCAGCCTTGACGGGGGGCGGTACAATGAGCAGTTCTTC. The chain employs TRBV5-6 and TRBJ2-1; weak D call: TRBD2 (7 bases). The CDR3 covers 14 residues. With 7 bases removed from V and 4 bases from J, the gap between germline ends came to 15 bases. CDR1 and CDR2 from the germline V gene are SGHDT and YYEEEE.

The chain carries TRBV29-1 and TRBJ2-5; 13 nucleotides agree with TRBD2. Trimming cost V 3 bases and J 2 bases; bases outside gene matches: 6. The CDR3 consists of 16 residues. CDR1 SQVTM and CDR2 ANQGSEA come from the germline V gene. The CDR3 region has the DNA TGCAGCGTTGATCGGGGACTAGCGGGGTCTCAAGAGACCCAGTACTTC. This codes for CSVDRGLAGSQETQYF. The complete variable domain, with remaining parts taken from reference TRBV29-1 and TRBJ2-5, reads SAVISQKPSRDICQRGTSLTIQCQVDSQVTMMFWYRQQPGQSLTLIATANQGSEATYESGFVIDKFPISRPNLTFSTLTVSNMSPEDSSIYLCSVDRGLAGSQETQYFGPGTRLLVL.